The next 5 T cell receptor beta chains were all read from a single sample in a study of cytomegalovirus exposure and HLA in healthy donors. PCR was performed using 60 Vbeta and 13 Jbeta primers. The method was immunoSEQ multiplex PCR; TCRdb's version includes in-frame clones alone and lacks a portion of them. This table holds about 130,000 clones, around 85% found once. Sequencing input: PBMCs. All receptors come from a boy aged 5 to 17 in good health and CMV-seronegative.

This chain uses TRBV27 with TRBJ2-1, with unresolved D. V was cut by 0 bases and J by 2 bases, with 11 bases left in between. The CDR3 is made up of 16 amino acids. Germline V gives CDR1 MNHEY, CDR2 SMNVEV (reference sequence). The CDR3 nucleotides read TGTGCCAGCAGTTTATCGGTCAGCGACCCCTACAATGAGCAGTTCTTC. Translation: CASSLSVSDPYNEQFF.

This chain joins TRBV11-2 and TRBJ1-3; D is possibly TRBD1 (6 bases). V dropped 2 bases and J dropped 3 bases, with 8 bases sitting between them. The CDR3 is 14 residues long. The germline gives CDR1 SGHAT, CDR2 FQNNGV. The CDR3 here is CASSLWTDGNTIYF. The CDR3 DNA reads as TGTGCCAGCAGCTTATGGACAGATGGAAACACCATATATTTT.

This chain connects TRBV9 to TRBJ2-2, with TRBD2 identical over 11 bases. Germline-derived CDR1 and CDR2 are SGDLS and YYNGEE. The CDR3 sequence is 17 residues long. V lost 2 bases to trimming and J lost 4 bases; unmatched junction nucleotides: 7. CDR3 loop: CASSVVAGGLGTGELFF. Written as DNA, the CDR3 is TGTGCCAGCAGCGTGGTAGCGGGGGGGCTGGGCACCGGGGAGCTGTTTTTT.

The rearrangement uses TRBV27 and TRBJ1-1; TRBD1 agrees at 7 bases. The CDR3 is 16 residues long. Germline-derived CDR1 and CDR2 are MNHEY and SMNVEV (reference sequence). J gave up 2 bases and V 6 bases, and 12 bases lay outside the gene matches. For the CDR3, the DNA is TGTGCCAGCAGCGCTTTGCCGGGACAGAGAAACACTGAAGCTTTCTTT. Translation: CASSALPGQRNTEAFF.

This clone was counted a few times. The rearrangement links TRBV6-5 to TRBJ1-4; D is uncertain. The CDR3 has 11 amino acids. V gave up 6 bases and J gave up 4 bases, with 3 bases separating them. CDR1 and CDR2 (germline): MNHEY, SVGAGI. CDR3 nucleotides: TGTGCCAGCAGACATAATGAAAAACTGTTTTTT. Its translation: CASRHNEKLFF.